This TCR beta chain was captured by sequencing in a study of blood T cell repertoires in COVID-19. Study summary: Both acute and convalescent COVID-19 samples were obtained from the United States, Italy and Spain. PBMCs, B-cell-depleted T cells, or T cells provided the cDNA or gDNA that made up the material.

V lost 1 base to trimming and J lost 4 bases, with 5 bases between them. Germline V gene data show CDR1 as SNHLY and CDR2 as FYNNEI. This CDR3 has 13 residues. Membership in each cohort depended on participant-reported clinical history. Under the authors' procedure: Estimation of nucleated cell counts relied on the amplification of reference gene primers. Data came from immunoSEQ multiplex PCR; TCRdb stores just in-frame clones and leaves some out. V and J calls and clone size come straight from that table; D and trimming were deduced from the DNA. The repertoire consists of roughly 200,000 clones, with 86% occurring once and the leading ten covering about 22%.

The chain has TRBV2 and TRBJ1-5, with D uncertain. The specimen sequenced was PBMCs or T cells enriched from blood (not recorded which). This sequence was found in a middle-aged woman in a cohort exposed to, infected with or recovered from COVID-19 (not recorded which). This CDR3 reads CASSEVRNQPQHF. The CDR3 region has the DNA TGTGCCAGCAGTGAAGTACGGAATCAGCCCCAGCATTTT.